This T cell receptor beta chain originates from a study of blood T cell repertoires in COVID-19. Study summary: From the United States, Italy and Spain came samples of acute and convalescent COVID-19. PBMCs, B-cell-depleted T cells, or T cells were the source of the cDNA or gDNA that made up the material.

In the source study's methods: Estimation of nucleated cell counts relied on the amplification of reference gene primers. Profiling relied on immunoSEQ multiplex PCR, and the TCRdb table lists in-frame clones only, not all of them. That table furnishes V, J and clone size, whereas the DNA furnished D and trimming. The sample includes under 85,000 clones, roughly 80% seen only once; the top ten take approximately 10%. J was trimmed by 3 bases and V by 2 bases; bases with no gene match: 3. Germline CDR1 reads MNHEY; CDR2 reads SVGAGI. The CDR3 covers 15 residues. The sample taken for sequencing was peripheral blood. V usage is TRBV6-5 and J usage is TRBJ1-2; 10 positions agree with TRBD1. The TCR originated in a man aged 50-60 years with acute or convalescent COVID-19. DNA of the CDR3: TGTGCCAGCAGTTACGAGGACAGGGGGGACTATGGCTACACCTTC. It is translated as CASSYEDRGDYGYTF.